What follows is one T cell receptor beta chain and its context. Its antigen is unidentified. This CDR3 region has 16 residues. Looked up from germline, CDR1 is MDHEN and CDR2 is SYDVKM. V lost 6 bases and J 1 base, leaving 18 bases between the germline ends. The data originate from a study of T cell responses to AZD1222 COVID-19 vaccine. Study-level points and caveats: Repertoire sampling happened only post peak T cell response.

The assay was immunoSEQ multiplex PCR, and TCRdb's table has in-frame clones only and misses some. This table has around 19,000 clones, roughly nine tenths appearing once. The clonotype was recovered from an adult who received the AZD1222 COVID-19 vaccine. V usage is TRBV28 and J usage is TRBJ1-1, with D uncertain. The starting material was peripheral blood, obtained 28 days after the second AZD1222 dose. The DNA for the CDR3 is TGTGCCAGCAGAACTAGGTCAGGAGTGACGAACACTGAAGCTTTCTTT. Protein sequence: CASRTRSGVTNTEAFF.